These T cell receptor beta chains were read from a single sample in a study of blood T cell repertoires in COVID-19. Data came from immunoSEQ multiplex PCR; TCRdb stores just in-frame clones and leaves some out. The sample yields roughly 400,000 clones, around 89% seen once. The specimen was PBMCs or T cells enriched from blood (not recorded which). Receptor source: a man aged 25-45 years who had recovered from COVID-19. CDR3s include the opening cysteine and the closing phenylalanine or tryptophan. The order of the fields is clone size, D gene, V gene, J gene, CDR3 DNA, CDR3 protein. A D gene is named only where the DNA matches it firmly. The size of a clone is reported for some rows only, either as once, few or many, or as a class for expanded clones.

abundance: -; d_gene: TRBD1; v_gene: TRBV29-1; j_gene: TRBJ2-3; CDR3nt: TGCAGCGCTGGGACAGGGACCACAGATACGCAGTATTTT; CDR3aa: CSAGTGTTDTQYF
abundance: -; d_gene: -; v_gene: TRBV25-1; j_gene: TRBJ2-3; CDR3nt: TGTGCCAGCACAATTAGCGGAGCAGATACGCAGTATTTT; CDR3aa: CASTISGADTQYF
abundance: -; d_gene: -; v_gene: TRBV6-5; j_gene: TRBJ2-3; CDR3nt: TGTGCCAGTAAAGAAGGGGTTTCGCCAGATACGCAGTATTTT; CDR3aa: CASKEGVSPDTQYF
abundance: -; d_gene: TRBD2; v_gene: TRBV5-1; j_gene: TRBJ2-7; CDR3nt: TGCGCCAGCAGCCCTCTCCCTAGCGGGCCGAGCTCCTACGAGCAGTACTTC; CDR3aa: CASSPLPSGPSSYEQYF
abundance: -; d_gene: TRBD2; v_gene: TRBV7-9; j_gene: TRBJ2-2; CDR3nt: TGTGCCAGCAGCTCCCATGGGGGAGGGCGGACCGGGGAGCTGTTTTTT; CDR3aa: CASSSHGGGRTGELFF
abundance: -; d_gene: -; v_gene: TRBV6-1; j_gene: TRBJ1-5; CDR3nt: TGTGCCAGCAGTGAATCAGCAGGGATCAATCAGCCCCAGCATTTT; CDR3aa: CASSESAGINQPQHF
abundance: -; d_gene: -; v_gene: TRBV6-5; j_gene: TRBJ2-5; CDR3nt: TGTGCCAGCAGTTACGGGGGGGCTGGGGGAGAGACCCAGTACTTC; CDR3aa: CASSYGGAGGETQYF
abundance: few; d_gene: -; v_gene: TRBV5-4; j_gene: TRBJ1-1; CDR3nt: TGTGCCAGCAGCTTGGAAGGGGGGGTGAACACTGAAGCTTTCTTT; CDR3aa: CASSLEGGVNTEAFF
abundance: -; d_gene: TRBD2; v_gene: TRBV19; j_gene: TRBJ2-5; CDR3nt: TGTGCCAGTAGTGAGGGACTAGCGGGGAGCCCACAAGAGACCCAGTACTTC; CDR3aa: CASSEGLAGSPQETQYF
abundance: few; d_gene: -; v_gene: TRBV7-9; j_gene: TRBJ1-5; CDR3nt: TGTGCCAGCAGCTTCGACATCGGGGGCAATCAGCCCCAGCATTTT; CDR3aa: CASSFDIGGNQPQHF
abundance: -; d_gene: TRBD1; v_gene: TRBV5-6; j_gene: TRBJ1-5; CDR3nt: TGTGCCAGCAGCATACAGGGGGGTTGGGTTCAGCCCCAGCATTTT; CDR3aa: CASSIQGGWVQPQHF
abundance: -; d_gene: -; v_gene: TRBV19; j_gene: TRBJ2-6; CDR3nt: TGTGCCAGTAGTATATCGCTATCTGGGGCCAACGTCCTGACTTTC; CDR3aa: CASSISLSGANVLTF
abundance: -; d_gene: TRBD2; v_gene: TRBV19; j_gene: TRBJ2-1; CDR3nt: TGTGCCAGTAGTATGGCTAGCGGGAACTACAATGAGCAGTTCTTC; CDR3aa: CASSMASGNYNEQFF
abundance: -; d_gene: -; v_gene: TRBV7-3; j_gene: TRBJ2-7; CDR3nt: TGTGCCAGCAGCTTAATGCCTAGCTACGAGCAGTACTTC; CDR3aa: CASSLMPSYEQYF
abundance: -; d_gene: TRBD2; v_gene: TRBV5-1; j_gene: TRBJ2-5; CDR3nt: TGCGCCAGCAGCTCCGGTCCTAGCGGGAGATATGAGACCCAGTACTTC; CDR3aa: CASSSGPSGRYETQYF
abundance: once; d_gene: -; v_gene: TRBV5-4; j_gene: TRBJ1-1; CDR3nt: TGTGCCAGCGGACCGTTCGACAGTCCAAACACTGAAGCTTTCTTT; CDR3aa: CASGPFDSPNTEAFF
abundance: -; d_gene: TRBD1; v_gene: TRBV18; j_gene: TRBJ1-2; CDR3nt: TGTGCCAGCTCACGGGACAGGGAATTCGGCTACACCTTC; CDR3aa: CASSRDREFGYTF
abundance: -; d_gene: TRBD1; v_gene: TRBV5-4; j_gene: TRBJ1-2; CDR3nt: TGTGCCAGCAGCTCGGGACAGAACTATGGCTACACCTTC; CDR3aa: CASSSGQNYGYTF
abundance: -; d_gene: -; v_gene: TRBV7-9; j_gene: TRBJ1-2; CDR3nt: TGTGCCAGCAGCTTACCAACCCGGTTGCCGTCGATGGGCTACACCTTC; CDR3aa: CASSLPTRLPSMGYTF
abundance: -; d_gene: -; v_gene: TRBV30; j_gene: TRBJ1-5; CDR3nt: TGTGCCTGGAGTGCCTACGAGGCGAGCAATCAGCCCCAGCATTTT; CDR3aa: CAWSAYEASNQPQHF
abundance: -; d_gene: TRBD2; v_gene: TRBV20-1; j_gene: TRBJ2-4; CDR3nt: TGCAGTGCTAGTAGACTAGCGGGAGGCCAAGGGGCCAAAAACATTCAGTACTTC; CDR3aa: CSASRLAGGQGAKNIQYF
abundance: -; d_gene: -; v_gene: TRBV3-1/TRBV3-2; j_gene: TRBJ2-2; CDR3nt: TGTGCCAGCAGCCAAGCTCGGCGGGACACCGGGGAGCTGTTTTTT; CDR3aa: CASSQARRDTGELFF
abundance: once; d_gene: -; v_gene: TRBV18; j_gene: TRBJ1-2; CDR3nt: TGTGCCAGCTCGCGCAGCCGGGACACTCCTTATGGCTACACCTTC; CDR3aa: CASSRSRDTPYGYTF
abundance: -; d_gene: TRBD1; v_gene: TRBV4-1; j_gene: TRBJ1-4; CDR3nt: TGCGCCAGCAGCCCGAGCCACCCCAGGGGGCCAGGAGAAAAACTGTTTTTT; CDR3aa: CASSPSHPRGPGEKLFF
abundance: -; d_gene: TRBD2; v_gene: TRBV3-1/TRBV3-2; j_gene: TRBJ2-5; CDR3nt: TGTGCCAGCAGCCGCCTCTCTCCGGCTAGCGGAAAAGAGACCCAGTACTTC; CDR3aa: CASSRLSPASGKETQYF
abundance: -; d_gene: TRBD1; v_gene: TRBV11-1; j_gene: TRBJ1-5; CDR3nt: TGTGCCAGCATATTCTCGAGGGGGCTTCCGTGTCAGCCCCAGCATTTT; CDR3aa: CASIFSRGLPCQPQHF
abundance: -; d_gene: TRBD2; v_gene: TRBV11-2; j_gene: TRBJ2-1; CDR3nt: TGTGCCAGCAGCTCTAGCGGGAGCACCTACAATGAGCAGTTCTTC; CDR3aa: CASSSSGSTYNEQFF
abundance: -; d_gene: -; v_gene: TRBV30; j_gene: TRBJ2-1; CDR3nt: TGTGCCTGGATGTTTCGTGGCAGCGATGAGGAGCAGTTCTTC; CDR3aa: CAWMFRGSDEEQFF
abundance: -; d_gene: -; v_gene: TRBV19; j_gene: TRBJ1-1; CDR3nt: TGTGCCAGTAGTAATAGGAACACTGAAGCTTTCTTT; CDR3aa: CASSNRNTEAFF
abundance: -; d_gene: TRBD2; v_gene: TRBV6-5; j_gene: TRBJ2-1; CDR3nt: TGTGCCAGCAGTTACTCTGCACTAGCGGGGAACAATGAGCAGTTCTTC; CDR3aa: CASSYSALAGNNEQFF
abundance: -; d_gene: TRBD1; v_gene: TRBV19; j_gene: TRBJ1-5; CDR3nt: TGTGCCAGTAGTACCCGGACAGGGAACGGCAATCAGCCCCAGCATTTT; CDR3aa: CASSTRTGNGNQPQHF